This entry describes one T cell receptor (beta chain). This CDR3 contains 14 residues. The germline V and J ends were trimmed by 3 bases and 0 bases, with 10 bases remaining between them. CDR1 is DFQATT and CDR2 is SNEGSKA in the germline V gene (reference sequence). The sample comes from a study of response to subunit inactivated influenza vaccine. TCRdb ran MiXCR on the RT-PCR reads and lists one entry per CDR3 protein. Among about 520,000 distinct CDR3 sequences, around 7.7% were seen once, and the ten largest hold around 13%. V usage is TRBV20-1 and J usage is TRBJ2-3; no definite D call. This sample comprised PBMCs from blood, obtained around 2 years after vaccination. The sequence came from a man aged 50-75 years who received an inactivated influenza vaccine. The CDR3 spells CSASGQSSTDTQYF. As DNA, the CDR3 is TGCAGTGCTAGTGGTCAGTCTAGCACAGATACGCAGTATTTT.